This TCR beta chain was profiled in a study of identical twins. MiXCR was run by TCRdb on the 5' RACE reads, yielding one entry per CDR3 protein. The table includes 1,800,000 or so distinct CDR3 sequences, less than 35% detected once. Germline assignment: CDR1 LGHNA and CDR2 YNFKEQ. CDR3 size: 15 residues. In regard to this clonotype: Germline is not matched at one junction end, which may reflect a read error.

This clonotype was sampled from a newborn girl in good health. Source material: cord blood. The V call is TRBV4-2, the J call TRBJ2-7, with 9 bases aligning to TRBD2. The CDR3 region is CASSPGGTSNYERYF. The CDR3 region has the DNA TGTGCCAGCAGCCCTGGTGGGACTAGCAACTACGAGCGGTACTTC.